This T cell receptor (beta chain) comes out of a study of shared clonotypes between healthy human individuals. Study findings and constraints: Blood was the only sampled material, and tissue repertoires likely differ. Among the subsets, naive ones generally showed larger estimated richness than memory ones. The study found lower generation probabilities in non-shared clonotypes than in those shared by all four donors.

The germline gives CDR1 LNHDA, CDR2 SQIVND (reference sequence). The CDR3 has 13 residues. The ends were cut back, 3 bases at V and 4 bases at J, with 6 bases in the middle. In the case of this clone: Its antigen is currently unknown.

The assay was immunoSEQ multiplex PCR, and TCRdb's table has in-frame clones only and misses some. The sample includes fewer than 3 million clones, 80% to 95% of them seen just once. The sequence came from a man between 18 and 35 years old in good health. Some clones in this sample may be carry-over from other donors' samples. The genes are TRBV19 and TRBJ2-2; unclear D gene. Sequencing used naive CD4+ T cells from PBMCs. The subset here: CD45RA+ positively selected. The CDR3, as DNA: TGTGCCAGTAGTATTGGATTCACCGGGGAGCTGTTTTTT. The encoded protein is CASSIGFTGELFF.